The 19 T cell receptor beta chains presented below share a single source sample, sequenced in a study of T cells in localized non-small cell lung cancer. Assay used: immunoSEQ multiplex PCR; TCRdb lists only in-frame clones, some missing. Of tens of thousands of clones in the sample, over 80% are singletons; the top ten hold about 15%. The source was peripheral blood mononuclear cells, collected before any cancer treatment. These receptors were collected from a man aged 40 to 70 with stage III lung adenocarcinoma.

The chain carries TRBV9 and TRBJ1-6; tentative D call: TRBD1 (5 bases). Germline assignment: CDR1 SGDLS and CDR2 YYNGEE. The CDR3 consists of 14 residues. Trimming removed 0 bases from V and 10 bases from J, with 11 bases in between. The DNA of the CDR3 is TGTGCCAGCAGCGTAGACCAGGGCGAGTCACCCCTCCACTTT. Its translation is CASSVDQGESPLHF. Variable domain in full (rest from reference TRBV9 and TRBJ1-6): DSGVTQTPKHLITATGQRVTLRCSPRSGDLSVYWYQQSLDQGLQFLIQYYNGEERAKGNILERFSAQQFPDLHSELNLSSLELGDSALYFCASSVDQGESPLHFGNGTRLTVT.

The rearrangement uses TRBV13 and TRBJ2-1; 9 nucleotides line up with TRBD2. Germline lookup yields CDR1 PRHDT and CDR2 FYEKMQ (reference sequence). The CDR3 extends over 15 amino acids. V was pared by 1 base and J by 6 bases, with 4 bases of the junction left unmatched. The CDR3 here is CASSLVGTSFNEQFF. CDR3 nucleotides: TGTGCCAGCAGCTTAGTCGGGACTAGCTTCAATGAGCAGTTCTTC.

CDR3 nucleotide sequence: TGTGCCAGCAGTTTCAAAAAGGGGGTTGAAGCTTTCTTT. This sequence encodes CASSFKKGVEAFF. The genes are TRBV7-3 and TRBJ1-1; possibly TRBD1 for D (6 bases). V gave up 6 bases and J gave up 7 bases, with 15 bases separating them. Germline-derived CDR1 and CDR2 are SGHTA and FQGTGA. This CDR3 contains 13 residues.

The J gene is TRBJ2-1, the V gene TRBV7-8; 13 nucleotides line up with TRBD2. The V gene end was trimmed by 6 bases and the J gene end by 4 bases; junction bases not matched to a gene: 9. Germline V gene lookup returns CDR1 SGHVS and CDR2 FQNEAQ. The CDR3 is made up of 17 amino acids. The CDR3 DNA is TGTGCCAGCAGGCGGGGACTAGCGGGGCCCATTTACAATGAGCAGTTCTTC. Its protein is CASRRGLAGPIYNEQFF.

The chain uses TRBV5-4 and TRBJ1-5; tentative D call: TRBD1 (6 bases). Germline CDR1 and CDR2: SGHNT and YYREEE (reference sequence). The CDR3 length is 14 residues. Trimming removed 0 bases from V and 7 bases from J, with 11 bases in between. This CDR3 reads CASSLGGGGQPQHF. The CDR3, as DNA: TGTGCCAGCAGCTTGGGAGGGGGTGGACAGCCCCAGCATTTT. The variable domain in full, completed from reference TRBV5-4 and TRBJ1-5, reads ETGVTQSPTHLIKTRGQQVTLRCSSQSGHNTVSWYQQALGQGPQFIFQYYREEENGRGNFPPRFSGLQFPNYSSELNVNALELDDSALYLCASSLGGGGQPQHFGDGTRLSIL.

This clone was seen a single time. CDR3 coding DNA: TGCAGCGTTGAATACCCCTCATCCTACAATGAGCAGTTCTTC. The encoded protein is CSVEYPSSYNEQFF. This chain uses TRBV29-1 with TRBJ2-1; D not certain. Per germline, CDR1 SQVTM and CDR2 ANQGSEA. V was clipped by 2 bases and J by 1 base, with 9 bases between them. This CDR3 comprises 14 residues.

V usage is TRBV7-3 and J usage is TRBJ2-3; possibly TRBD1 or TRBD2 for D (6 bases each). The V gene's germline CDR1 is SGHTA and CDR2 FQGTGA. Trimming pared 2 bases from V and 4 bases from J, leaving 13 bases between. CDR3 size: 15 residues. CDR3 amino acids: CASSLAGGGPDTQYF. CDR3 nucleotide sequence: TGTGCCAGCAGCTTAGCCGGGGGCGGGCCAGATACGCAGTATTTT. The full variable domain, rest sourced from reference TRBV7-3 and TRBJ2-3, is GAGVSQTPSNKVTEKGKYVELRCDPISGHTALYWYRQSLGQGPEFLIYFQGTGAADDSGLPNDRFFAVRPEGSVSTLKIQRTERGDSAVYLCASSLAGGGPDTQYFGPGTRLTVL.

The table lists this clone with a few counts. J is TRBJ2-7 and V is TRBV4-2; no clear D gene. CDR3 length: 12 amino acids. The V gene lost 0 bases and the J gene lost 6 bases, with 6 bases spanning the gap. The V gene's germline CDR1 is LGHNA and CDR2 YNFKEQ. As DNA, the CDR3 is TGTGCCAGCAGCCAAGATTTTATCGAGCAGTACTTC. This translates into CASSQDFIEQYF.

The J gene is TRBJ2-3, the V gene TRBV4-3; 7 bases are shared with TRBD1. V lost 1 base and J lost 2; bases outside the gene matches: 3. CDR1 is LGHNA and CDR2 is YSLEER in the germline V gene. CDR3 length: 15 residues. CDR3 in amino acids: CASSQVQGDTDTQYF. CDR3 sequence (DNA): TGCGCCAGCAGCCAAGTGCAGGGGGACACAGATACGCAGTATTTT.

The chain joins TRBV19 to TRBJ2-7, with a tentative D call TRBD1 (6 bases). This CDR3 is 14 amino acids long. Germline-derived CDR1 and CDR2 are LNHDA and SQIVND (reference sequence). V lost 3 bases to trimming and J lost 6 bases, with 15 bases between them. The CDR3 DNA reads as TGTGCCAGTAGTATGGACAGTACAGTCTCCGAGCAGTACTTC. As protein: CASSMDSTVSEQYF.

The V and J genes are TRBV18 and TRBJ1-4; 7 bases line up with TRBD1. This CDR3 spans 18 amino acids. Per the germline V gene, CDR1 is KGHSH and CDR2 is LQKENI. The V segment lost 4 bases and the J segment 7 bases; nucleotides outside the gene matches: 18. The chain's CDR3 is CASSLETLKPGQSEKLFF. CDR3 nucleotides: TGTGCCAGCTCACTAGAAACCTTGAAACCGGGACAGAGTGAAAAACTGTTTTTT. Using reference TRBV18 and TRBJ1-4 for the parts outside the CDR3, the full variable domain is NAGVMQNPRHLVRRRGQEARLRCSPMKGHSHVYWYRQLPEEGLKFMVYLQKENIIDESGMPKERFSAEFPKEGPSILRIQQVVRGDSAAYFCASSLETLKPGQSEKLFFGSGTQLSVL.

This clone is a singleton in its sample. The chain is built from TRBV10-2 and TRBJ2-3; D assignment may be TRBD1 or TRBD2 (5 bases each). Trimming left V 6 bases short and J 2 bases short, with 12 bases between. The CDR3 is 14 residues long. CDR1 and CDR2 (germline): WSHSY, SAAADI. The CDR3 coding sequence is TGCGCCAGCAGAGTGGGACCAAACACAGATACGCAGTATTTT. Protein product: CASRVGPNTDTQYF.

The chain combines TRBV7-2 with TRBJ2-6; no firm D call. The CDR3 is 15 residues long. V was pared by 2 bases and J by 0 bases, with 5 bases between. Germline V gives CDR1 SGHTA, CDR2 FQGNSA. DNA for the CDR3: TGTGCCAGCAGCTTAAGGGTCTCTGGGGCCAACGTCCTGACTTTC. It is translated as CASSLRVSGANVLTF.

The chain joins TRBV10-3 to TRBJ1-2, with 12 bases identical to TRBD1. The ends lost 5 bases at V and 2 bases at J; junction bases unmatched: 9. Germline lookup yields CDR1 ENHRY and CDR2 SYGVKD. This CDR3 has 17 residues. CDR3 nucleotides: TGTGCCATCAGTAGCTCCGGGACAGGGGGCCGAAACTATGGCTACACCTTC. Translating gives CAISSSGTGGRNYGYTF.

This chain connects TRBV10-1 to TRBJ2-1; unclear D gene. CDR3 length: 16 amino acids. V shed 2 bases and J shed 2 bases, with 13 bases lying between them. Germline CDR1 WNHNN, CDR2 SYGVQD (reference sequence). The CDR3 region has the DNA TGCGCCAGCAGTGAGACGGGTAGATCTACCTACAATGAGCAGTTCTTC. Its protein is CASSETGRSTYNEQFF.

The rearrangement links TRBV18 to TRBJ2-1, with D possibly TRBD2 on 7 matching bases. Trimming removed 3 bases from V and 7 bases from J, with 19 bases in between. Per the germline V gene, CDR1 is KGHSH and CDR2 is LQKENI. This CDR3 contains 16 residues. The CDR3 is CASSPDRRGGGNEQFF. The CDR3 DNA follows: TGTGCCAGCTCACCTGACAGAAGGGGGGGCGGTAATGAGCAGTTCTTC.

J is TRBJ2-3 and V is TRBV4-3; D is unclear. Trimming removed 4 bases from V and 4 bases from J, with 9 bases in between. This CDR3 comprises 13 residues. Germline V lookup: CDR1 LGHNA, CDR2 YSLEER. The CDR3 loop reads CASSPGLADTQYF. The CDR3 nucleotides read TGCGCCAGCAGCCCAGGCCTGGCAGATACGCAGTATTTT.

The CDR3 protein is CASSPHTGENTEAFF. The CDR3 region has the DNA TGTGCCAGCTCACCGCATACCGGGGAGAACACTGAAGCTTTCTTT. The chain carries TRBV18 and TRBJ1-1; D call uncertain. The germline CDR1 and CDR2 sequences are KGHSH and LQKENI. CDR3 length: 15 amino acids. Trimming removed 3 bases from V and 1 base from J, with 12 bases in between.

This clone was seen just once. The rearrangement uses TRBV5-5 and TRBJ2-7; 8 bases map to TRBD2. Per germline, CDR1 SGHKS and CDR2 YYEKEE (reference sequence). After removal of 5 bases from V and 2 bases from J, the junction contained 9 bases not matched to a gene. The CDR3 length is 15 residues. The CDR3 protein is CASSFGLAITYEQYF. For the CDR3, the DNA is TGTGCCAGCAGTTTCGGACTAGCCATAACCTACGAGCAGTACTTC.